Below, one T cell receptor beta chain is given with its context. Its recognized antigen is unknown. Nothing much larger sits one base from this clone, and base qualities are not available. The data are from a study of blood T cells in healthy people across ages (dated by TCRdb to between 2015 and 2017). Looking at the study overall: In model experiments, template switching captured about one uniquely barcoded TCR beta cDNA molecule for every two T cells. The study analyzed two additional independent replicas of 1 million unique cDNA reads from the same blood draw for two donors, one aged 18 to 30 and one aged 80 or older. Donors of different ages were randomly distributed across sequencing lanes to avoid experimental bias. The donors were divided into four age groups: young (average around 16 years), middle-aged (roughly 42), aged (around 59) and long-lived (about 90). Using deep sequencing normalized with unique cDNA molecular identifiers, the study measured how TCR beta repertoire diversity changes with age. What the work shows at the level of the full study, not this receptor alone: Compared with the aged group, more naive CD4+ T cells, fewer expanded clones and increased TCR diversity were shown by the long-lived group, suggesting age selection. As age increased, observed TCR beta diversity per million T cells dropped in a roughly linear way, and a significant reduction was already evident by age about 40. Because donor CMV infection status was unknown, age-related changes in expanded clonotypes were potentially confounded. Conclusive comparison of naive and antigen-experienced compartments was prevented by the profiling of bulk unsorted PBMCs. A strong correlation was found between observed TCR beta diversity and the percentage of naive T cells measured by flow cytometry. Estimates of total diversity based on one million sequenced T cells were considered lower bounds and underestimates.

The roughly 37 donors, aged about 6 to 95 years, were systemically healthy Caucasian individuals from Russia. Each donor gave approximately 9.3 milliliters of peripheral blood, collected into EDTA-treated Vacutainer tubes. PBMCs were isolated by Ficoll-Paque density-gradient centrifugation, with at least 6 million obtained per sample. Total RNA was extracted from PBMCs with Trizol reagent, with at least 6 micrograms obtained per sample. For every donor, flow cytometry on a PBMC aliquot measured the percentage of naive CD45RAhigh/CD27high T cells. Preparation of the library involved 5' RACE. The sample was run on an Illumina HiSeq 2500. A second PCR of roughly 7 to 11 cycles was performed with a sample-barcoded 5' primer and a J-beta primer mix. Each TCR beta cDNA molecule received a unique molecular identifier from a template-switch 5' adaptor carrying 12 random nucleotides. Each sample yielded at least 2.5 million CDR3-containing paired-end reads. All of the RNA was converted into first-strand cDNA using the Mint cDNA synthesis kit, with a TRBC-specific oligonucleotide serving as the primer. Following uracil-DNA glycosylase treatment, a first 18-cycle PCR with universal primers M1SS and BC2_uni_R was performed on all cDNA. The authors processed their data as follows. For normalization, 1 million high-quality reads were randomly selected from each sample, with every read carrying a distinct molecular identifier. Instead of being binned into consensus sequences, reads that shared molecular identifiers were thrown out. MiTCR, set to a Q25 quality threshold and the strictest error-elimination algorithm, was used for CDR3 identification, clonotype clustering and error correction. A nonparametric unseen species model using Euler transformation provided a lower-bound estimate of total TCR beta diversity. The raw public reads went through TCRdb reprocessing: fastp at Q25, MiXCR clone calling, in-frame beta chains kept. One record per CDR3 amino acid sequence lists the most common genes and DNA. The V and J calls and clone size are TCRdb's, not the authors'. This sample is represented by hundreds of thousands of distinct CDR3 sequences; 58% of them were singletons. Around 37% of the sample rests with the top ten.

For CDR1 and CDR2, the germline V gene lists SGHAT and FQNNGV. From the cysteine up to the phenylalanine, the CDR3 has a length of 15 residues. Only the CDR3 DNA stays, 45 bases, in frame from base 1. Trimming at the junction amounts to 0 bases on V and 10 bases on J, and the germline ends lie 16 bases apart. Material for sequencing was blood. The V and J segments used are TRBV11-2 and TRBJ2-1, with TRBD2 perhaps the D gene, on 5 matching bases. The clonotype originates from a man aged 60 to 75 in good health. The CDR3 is CASSLEPKRSGEQFF. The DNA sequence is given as TGTGCCAGCAGCTTAGAGCCTAAGCGGTCGGGAGAGCAGTTCTTC.